This TCR beta chain derives from a study of identical twins. In its sample, this clonotype was seen a few times. Its target is unknown. The CDR3 has 13 residues. The germline CDR1 and CDR2 sequences are SEHNR and FQNEAQ (reference sequence). Between the trimmed V and J ends, which lost 5 bases and 0 bases, there was a span of 7 bases. Findings and limits, study-wide: Cross-sectional statistics, not tracking of the same donors, supported the conclusions. In monozygotic twins, models underestimated the sharing of out-of-frame TCR alpha.

Each CDR3 protein gets one entry after TCRdb re-called the 5' RACE reads with MiXCR. Of 700,000 to 950,000 distinct CDR3 sequences listed, over 9% are singletons. This sample was also put to use in a study of yellow fever vaccine responses in identical twins.

The chain employs TRBV7-9 and TRBJ2-5; no reliable D call. Material for sequencing was PBMCs. This clonotype was obtained from a woman in her late teens or twenties in good health. In DNA form, the CDR3 reads TGTGCCAGCAGCGGTCACTACCAAGAGACCCAGTACTTC. Translated, it gives CASSGHYQETQYF.